This T cell receptor beta chain was captured by sequencing in a study of OX40 agonist ivuxolimab in advanced cancers. Study overall: Those enrolled were approximately 78% male, with a mean age of about 66 years and ages from about 20 to 90. General study points: With doses of 0.1-3.0 mg/kg, partial responders showed among the lowest clonal expansion. The authors did not determine the antigen specificity of the expanded peripheral T cells.

Clones were read by immunoSEQ multiplex PCR, and TCRdb kept only the in-frame ones, dropping some. The top ten hold 0.8% to 0.9% of the sample, which has 90,000 to 100,000 clones, about 88% seen once. Germline CDR1 SNHLY, CDR2 FYNNEI. Trimming stripped 4 bases from V and 1 base from J, with 10 bases between. This CDR3 comprises 14 residues. As concerns this clone: Antigen unknown.

The TCR originated in an adult with an advanced solid tumor such as melanoma, head and neck, liver or kidney cancer. The V and J genes are TRBV2 and TRBJ1-1; D not resolved. The starting material was CD4+ or CD8+ T cells sorted from blood, obtained in a trial of the OX40 agonist ivuxolimab. The CDR3 reads CASSAGSQNTEAFF. As DNA, the CDR3 is TGTGCCAGCAGTGCGGGCAGCCAGAACACTGAAGCTTTCTTT. Variable domain in full (rest from reference TRBV2 and TRBJ1-1): EPEVTQTPSHQVTQMGQEVILRCVPISNHLYFYWYRQILGQKVEFLVSFYNNEISEKSEIFDDQFSVERPDGSNFTLKIRSTKLEDSAMYFCASSAGSQNTEAFFGQGTRLTVV.